Included here is one T cell receptor beta chain sequence, with context. What it recognizes is unknown. This sample was taken from a study of cytomegalovirus exposure and HLA in healthy donors. Study outcomes and limitations: In a later analysis, common viral pathogens appeared linked to several of the most significant clusters. There was a cluster of highly shared sequence variants that was likely a sequencing artifact. Specificity for CMV antigens was confirmed in vitro for a few of the CMV-associated chains.

With 60 Vbeta and 13 Jbeta primers, the PCR was carried out. Measured with immunoSEQ multiplex PCR; TCRdb has only the in-frame clones, and not every one. The sample includes 100,000 to 150,000 clones, nearly 80% of them seen just once. V was pared by 10 bases and J by 4 bases, with 15 bases of the junction left unmatched. CDR3 size: 15 residues. Per germline, CDR1 ENHRY and CDR2 SYGVKD. Sample: PBMCs. The chain uses TRBV10-3 and TRBJ2-7; 8 positions match TRBD1. This TCR was sampled from a middle-aged woman in good health and CMV-seronegative. CDR3 loop: CATMERTGGWYEQYF. For the CDR3, the DNA is TGTGCCACTATGGAGAGAACAGGGGGATGGTACGAGCAGTACTTC.